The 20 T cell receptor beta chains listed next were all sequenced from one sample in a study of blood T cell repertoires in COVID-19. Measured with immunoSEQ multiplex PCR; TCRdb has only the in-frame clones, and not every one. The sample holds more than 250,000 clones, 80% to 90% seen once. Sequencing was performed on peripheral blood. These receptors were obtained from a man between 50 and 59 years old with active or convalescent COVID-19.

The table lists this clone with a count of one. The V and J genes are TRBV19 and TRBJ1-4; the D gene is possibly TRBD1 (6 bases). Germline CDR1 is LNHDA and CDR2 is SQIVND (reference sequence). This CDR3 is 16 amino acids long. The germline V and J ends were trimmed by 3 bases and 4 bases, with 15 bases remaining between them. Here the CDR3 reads CASSILRQANNEKLFF. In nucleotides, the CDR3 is TGTGCCAGTAGTATCCTACGACAGGCGAATAATGAAAAACTGTTTTTT.

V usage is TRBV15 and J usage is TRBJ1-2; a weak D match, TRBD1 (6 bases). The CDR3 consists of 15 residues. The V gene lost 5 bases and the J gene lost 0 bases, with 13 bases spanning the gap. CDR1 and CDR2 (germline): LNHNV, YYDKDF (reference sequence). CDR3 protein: CATSPTGNSNYGYTF. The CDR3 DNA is TGTGCCACCAGCCCGACAGGAAATTCTAACTATGGCTACACCTTC. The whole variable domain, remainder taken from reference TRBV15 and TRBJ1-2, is DAMVIQNPRYQVTQFGKPVTLSCSQTLNHNVMYWYQQKSSQAPKLLFHYYDKDFNNEADTPDNFQSRRPNTSFCFLDIRSPGLGDTAMYLCATSPTGNSNYGYTFGSGTRLTVV.

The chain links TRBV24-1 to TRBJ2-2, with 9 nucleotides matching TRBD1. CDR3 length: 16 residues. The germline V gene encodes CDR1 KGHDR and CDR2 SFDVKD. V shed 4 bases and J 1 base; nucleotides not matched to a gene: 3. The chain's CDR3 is CATSDGGQGNTGELFF. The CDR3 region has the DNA TGTGCCACCAGTGACGGGGGACAGGGGAACACCGGGGAGCTGTTTTTT.

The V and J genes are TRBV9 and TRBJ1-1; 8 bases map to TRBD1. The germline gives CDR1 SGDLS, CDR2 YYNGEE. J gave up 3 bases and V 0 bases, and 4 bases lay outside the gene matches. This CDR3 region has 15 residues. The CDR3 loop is CASSVVSDRDTEAFF. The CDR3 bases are TGTGCCAGCAGCGTAGTATCGGACAGGGACACTGAAGCTTTCTTT.

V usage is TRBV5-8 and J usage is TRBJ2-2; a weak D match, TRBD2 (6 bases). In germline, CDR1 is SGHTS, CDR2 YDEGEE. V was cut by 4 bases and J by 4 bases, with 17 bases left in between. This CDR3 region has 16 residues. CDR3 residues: CASSHNIGGVTGELFF. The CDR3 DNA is TGTGCCAGCAGCCATAACATCGGAGGGGTCACCGGGGAGCTGTTTTTT.

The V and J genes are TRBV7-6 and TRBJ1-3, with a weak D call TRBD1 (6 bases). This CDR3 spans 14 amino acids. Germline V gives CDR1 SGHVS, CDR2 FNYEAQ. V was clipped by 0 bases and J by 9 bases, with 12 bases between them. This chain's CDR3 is CASSLAAGAATIYF. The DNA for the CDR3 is TGTGCCAGCAGCTTAGCGGCAGGGGCAGCCACCATATATTTT.

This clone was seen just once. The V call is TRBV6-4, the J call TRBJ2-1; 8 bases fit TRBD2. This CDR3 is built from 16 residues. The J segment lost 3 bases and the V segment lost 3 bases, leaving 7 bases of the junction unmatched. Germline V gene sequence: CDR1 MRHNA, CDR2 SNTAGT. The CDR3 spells CASSESAGGLYNEQFF. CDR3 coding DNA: TGTGCCAGCAGTGAATCGGCGGGGGGCCTCTACAATGAGCAGTTCTTC.

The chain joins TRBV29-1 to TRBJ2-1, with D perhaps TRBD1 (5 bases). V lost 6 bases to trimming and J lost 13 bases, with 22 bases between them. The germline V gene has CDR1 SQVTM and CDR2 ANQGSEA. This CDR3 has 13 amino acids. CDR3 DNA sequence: TGCAGCGTCTCAGAGGCAGGGAACCAAGTTCAGTTCTTC. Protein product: CSVSEAGNQVQFF.

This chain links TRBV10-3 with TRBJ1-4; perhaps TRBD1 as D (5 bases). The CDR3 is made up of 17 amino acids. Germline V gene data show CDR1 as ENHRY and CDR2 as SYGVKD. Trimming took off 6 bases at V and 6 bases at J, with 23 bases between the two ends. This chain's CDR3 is CAISRSLPGQGDEKLFF. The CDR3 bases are TGTGCCATCAGCCGGTCCCTCCCGGGTCAGGGTGATGAAAAACTGTTTTTT.

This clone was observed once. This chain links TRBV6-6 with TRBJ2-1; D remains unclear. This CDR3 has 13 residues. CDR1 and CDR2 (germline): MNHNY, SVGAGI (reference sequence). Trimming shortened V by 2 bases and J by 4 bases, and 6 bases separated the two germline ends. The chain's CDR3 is CASSYDSYNEQFF. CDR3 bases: TGTGCCAGCAGTTACGACTCTTACAATGAGCAGTTCTTC.

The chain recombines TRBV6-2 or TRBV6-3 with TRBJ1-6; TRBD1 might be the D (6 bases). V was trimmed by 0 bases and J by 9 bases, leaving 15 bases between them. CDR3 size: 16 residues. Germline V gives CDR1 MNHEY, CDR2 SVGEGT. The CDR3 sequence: CASSYSTQGAPSPLHF. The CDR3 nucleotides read TGTGCCAGCAGTTACTCGACACAGGGAGCTCCTTCACCCCTCCACTTT.

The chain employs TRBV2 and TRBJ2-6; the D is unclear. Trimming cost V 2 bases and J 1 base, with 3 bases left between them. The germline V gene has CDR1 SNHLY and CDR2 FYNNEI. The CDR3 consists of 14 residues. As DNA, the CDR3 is TGTGCCAGCAGTGAACAGTCTGGGGCCAACGTCCTGACTTTC. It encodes CASSEQSGANVLTF.

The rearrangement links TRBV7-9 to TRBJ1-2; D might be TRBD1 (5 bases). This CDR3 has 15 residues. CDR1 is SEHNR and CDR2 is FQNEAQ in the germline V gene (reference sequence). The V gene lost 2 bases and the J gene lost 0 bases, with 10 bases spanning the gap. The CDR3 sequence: CASSLTDSANYGYTF. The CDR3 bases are TGTGCCAGCAGCTTAACTGACAGCGCTAACTATGGCTACACCTTC.

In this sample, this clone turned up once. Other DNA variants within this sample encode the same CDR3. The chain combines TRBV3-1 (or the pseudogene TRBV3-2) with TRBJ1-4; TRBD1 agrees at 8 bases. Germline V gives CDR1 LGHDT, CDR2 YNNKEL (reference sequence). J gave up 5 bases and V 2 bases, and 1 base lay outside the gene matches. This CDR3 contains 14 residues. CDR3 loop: CASSQRTGNEKLFF. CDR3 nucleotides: TGTGCCAGCAGCCAACGGACAGGGAATGAAAAACTGTTTTTT.

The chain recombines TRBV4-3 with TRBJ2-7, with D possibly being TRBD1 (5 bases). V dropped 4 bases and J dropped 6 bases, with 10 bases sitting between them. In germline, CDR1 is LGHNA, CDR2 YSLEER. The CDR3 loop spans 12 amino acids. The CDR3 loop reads CASSLGHSEQYF. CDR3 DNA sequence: TGCGCCAGCAGCCTCGGACACTCCGAGCAGTACTTC.

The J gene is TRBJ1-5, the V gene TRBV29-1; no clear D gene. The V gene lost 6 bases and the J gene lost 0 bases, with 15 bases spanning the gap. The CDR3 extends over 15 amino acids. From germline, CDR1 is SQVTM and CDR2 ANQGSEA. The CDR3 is CSVLEDGISNQPQHF. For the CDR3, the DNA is TGCAGCGTCCTGGAGGACGGGATTAGCAATCAGCCCCAGCATTTT.

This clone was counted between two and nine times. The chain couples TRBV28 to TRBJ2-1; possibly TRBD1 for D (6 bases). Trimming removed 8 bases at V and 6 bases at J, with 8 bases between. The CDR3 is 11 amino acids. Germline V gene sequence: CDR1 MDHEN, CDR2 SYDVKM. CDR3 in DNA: TGTGCCAGCGCGGACAGCAATGAGCAGTTCTTC. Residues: CASADSNEQFF.

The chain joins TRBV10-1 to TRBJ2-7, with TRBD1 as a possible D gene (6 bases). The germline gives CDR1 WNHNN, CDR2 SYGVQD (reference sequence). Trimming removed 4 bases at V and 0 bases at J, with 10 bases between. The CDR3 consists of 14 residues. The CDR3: CASSADRTSYEQYF. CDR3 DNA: TGCGCCAGCAGTGCTGACAGGACCTCCTACGAGCAGTACTTC.

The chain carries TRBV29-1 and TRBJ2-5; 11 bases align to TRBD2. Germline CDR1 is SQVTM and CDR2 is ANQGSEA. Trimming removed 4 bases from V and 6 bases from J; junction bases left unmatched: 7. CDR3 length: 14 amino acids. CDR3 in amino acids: CSVVISGGAQTQYF. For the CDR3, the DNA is TGCAGCGTTGTGATTAGCGGGGGGGCACAGACCCAGTACTTC.

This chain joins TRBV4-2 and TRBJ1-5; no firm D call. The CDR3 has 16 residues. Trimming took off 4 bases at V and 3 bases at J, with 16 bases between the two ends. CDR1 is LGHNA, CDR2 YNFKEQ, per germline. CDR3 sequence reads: CASSPLRRNDNQPQHF. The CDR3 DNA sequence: TGTGCCAGCAGCCCCCTAAGGAGGAATGACAATCAGCCCCAGCATTTT.